The 31 T cell receptor beta chains below all came from one sample that was sequenced in a study of cytomegalovirus exposure and HLA in healthy donors. Data came from immunoSEQ multiplex PCR; TCRdb stores just in-frame clones and leaves some out. Of tens of thousands of clones detected, about 95% appear once; the ten largest clones hold under 3%. The sequenced sample was PBMCs. All receptors come from a man younger than 30 in good health and CMV-seronegative.

The V gene is TRBV9, the J gene TRBJ2-1; 7 nucleotides line up with TRBD2. Germline CDR1 reads SGDLS; CDR2 reads YYNGEE. The ends lost 4 bases at V and 6 bases at J; junction bases unmatched: 16. The CDR3 covers 17 residues. The CDR3 is CASSPHSGGSISNEQFF. CDR3 sequence (DNA): TGTGCCAGCAGCCCCCATTCCGGCGGGAGTATCTCCAATGAGCAGTTCTTC.

The chain joins TRBV6-6 to TRBJ1-5; 10 bases fit TRBD1. The CDR3 sequence is 14 residues long. V trimming: 5 bases; J trimming: 4 bases; junction bases outside the gene matches: 2. CDR1 and CDR2 (germline): MNHNY, SVGAGI (reference sequence). The CDR3 protein is CASSPGQGNQPQHF. Written as DNA, the CDR3 is TGTGCCAGCAGTCCGGGACAGGGGAATCAGCCCCAGCATTTT.

This clone showed up just a few times. The chain uses TRBV6-5 and TRBJ2-7, with D tentatively TRBD2 (5 bases). Between the trimmed V and J ends, which lost 5 bases and 6 bases, there was a span of 8 bases. This CDR3 has 11 residues. Looked up from germline, CDR1 is MNHEY and CDR2 is SVGAGI. Here the CDR3 DNA reads TGTGCCAGCAGTCTCGGACTCGAGCAGTACTTC. This codes for CASSLGLEQYF.

The V and J genes are TRBV19 and TRBJ1-2, with 8 bases that match TRBD1. J lost 8 bases, V lost 4 bases, and 9 bases had no gene match. The CDR3 covers 14 residues. The germline CDR1 and CDR2 sequences are LNHDA and SQIVND (reference sequence). CDR3 bases: TGTGCCAGTAGTACCACCGGGACAGGAAAGGGCTACACCTTC. It yields the protein CASSTTGTGKGYTF.

The chain combines TRBV5-4 with TRBJ1-1; no definite D call. V was pared by 0 bases and J by 1 base, with 10 bases between. Germline CDR1 reads SGHNT; CDR2 reads YYREEE (reference sequence). This CDR3 has 15 amino acids. CDR3 region: CASSLGARGNTEAFF. The CDR3 bases are TGTGCCAGCAGCTTGGGAGCCCGAGGGAACACTGAAGCTTTCTTT.

In DNA form, the CDR3 reads TGTGCCAGCAGTGACTCGACTGGCCCGAACACTGAAGCTTTCTTT. Translating it yields CASSDSTGPNTEAFF. The chain joins TRBV6-4 to TRBJ1-1; unclear D gene. V was shortened by 0 bases and J by 1 base, with 9 bases between the two germline ends. Germline V gene lookup returns CDR1 MRHNA and CDR2 SNTAGT. The CDR3 length is 15 residues.

The rearrangement uses TRBV28 and TRBJ2-7; D may be TRBD1 (5 bases). The V gene's germline CDR1 is MDHEN and CDR2 SYDVKM. The V end was cut by 6 bases, the J end by 3 bases, with 9 bases between. The CDR3 runs 12 residues. CDR3 DNA: TGTGCCAGCAGCCCCGACAGCTACGAGCAGTACTTC. Translation gives CASSPDSYEQYF.

The CDR3 region is CASSRSGGQETQYF. The CDR3 nucleotides are TGTGCCAGCAGTCGCTCCGGCGGCCAAGAGACCCAGTACTTC. The chain carries TRBV28 and TRBJ2-5, with unresolved D. The CDR3 runs to 14 residues. V was trimmed by 5 bases and J by 1 base, leaving 11 bases between them. Per the germline V gene, CDR1 is MDHEN and CDR2 is SYDVKM.

The CDR3 reads CASSLTRDEQFF. In nucleotides, the CDR3 is TGTGCCAGCAGCTTAACTAGAGATGAGCAGTTCTTC. The rearrangement joins TRBV11-1 to TRBJ2-1; D is possibly TRBD2 (5 bases). The germline V gene has CDR1 SGHAT and CDR2 FQDESV (reference sequence). Between the trimmed V and J ends, which lost 2 bases and 8 bases, there was a span of 7 bases. This CDR3 spans 12 amino acids.

The chain is built from TRBV6-5 and TRBJ2-5, with D perhaps matching TRBD2 (5 bases). CDR1 and CDR2 from the germline V gene are MNHEY and SVGAGI. V dropped 5 bases and J dropped 4 bases, with 14 bases sitting between them. The CDR3 loop spans 14 amino acids. The chain's CDR3 is CASSPTGWAETQYF. Written as DNA, the CDR3 is TGTGCCAGCAGTCCGACGGGGTGGGCAGAGACCCAGTACTTC.

J is TRBJ2-3 and V is TRBV27; maybe TRBD2 (6 bases). Trimming pared 6 bases from V and 0 bases from J, leaving 16 bases between. Germline V lookup: CDR1 MNHEY, CDR2 SMNVEV (reference sequence). The CDR3 spans 16 residues. CDR3 DNA: TGTGCCAGCAGGCCCTTATCTGCGGGAAGCACAGATACGCAGTATTTT. Translating gives CASRPLSAGSTDTQYF.

The DNA for the CDR3 is TGTGCCAGCAGCCTCACCACAGGGTTAATGAACACTGAAGCTTTCTTT. This encodes CASSLTTGLMNTEAFF. The chain has TRBV7-2 and TRBJ1-1, with D possibly matching TRBD1 (6 bases). V was cut by 5 bases and J by 0 bases, with 16 bases left in between. The CDR3 loop spans 16 amino acids. CDR1 SGHTA and CDR2 FQGNSA come from the germline V gene.

The chain employs TRBV6-5 and TRBJ1-4; weak D call: TRBD1 (5 bases). Germline CDR1 MNHEY, CDR2 SVGAGI. Deletions cut 2 bases from V and 4 bases from J, with 8 bases between. The CDR3 is 14 amino acids. CDR3 in amino acids: CASSYRGGNEKLFF. The CDR3, as DNA: TGTGCCAGCAGTTACAGGGGCGGTAATGAAAAACTGTTTTTT.

The rearrangement joins TRBV9 to TRBJ2-3, with TRBD2 matching 9 bases. Germline CDR1 SGDLS, CDR2 YYNGEE. There are 16 residues in the CDR3. The V and J ends lost 7 bases and 6 bases, in that order; junction bases with no gene match: 15. The CDR3 nucleotides read TGTGCCAGCTCCCGGTCGGGGGGACTAGCCTCGGATACGCAGTATTTT. It translates to CASSRSGGLASDTQYF.

The CDR3 DNA reads TGTGCCAGCAGCTTTCCCGGTAACACTGAAGCTTTCTTT. This gives the protein CASSFPGNTEAFF. This chain uses TRBV7-9 with TRBJ1-1; D gene unclear. The length of the CDR3 is 13 residues. Germline CDR1 and CDR2: SEHNR and FQNEAQ (reference sequence). V gave up 3 bases and J gave up 2 bases, with 7 bases separating them.

This chain joins TRBV30 and TRBJ2-1; 14 bases are shared with TRBD2. The CDR3 length is 15 residues. Germline V gives CDR1 GTSNPN, CDR2 SVGIG (reference sequence). Germline trimming cut 7 bases from V and 10 bases from J; bases unmatched to any gene: 12. The CDR3 region is CAYGRGLAGVGEQFF. The CDR3 nucleotides read TGTGCCTATGGTAGGGGACTAGCGGGAGTGGGAGAGCAGTTCTTC.

This chain uses TRBV29-1 with TRBJ2-7, with 8 bases fitting TRBD1. Germline V gene lookup returns CDR1 SQVTM and CDR2 ANQGSEA. Trimming took 4 bases from V and 7 from J; bases not matched to a gene: 6. CDR3 length: 12 amino acids. The CDR3 DNA reads as TGCAGCGTTGTAGGACAGGGAGGAGAGCAGTACTTC. Protein: CSVVGQGGEQYF.

This clone was seen a single time. The J gene is TRBJ2-2, the V gene TRBV9; 8 bases are a match to TRBD2. The V gene end was trimmed by 4 bases and the J gene end by 5 bases; junction bases not matched to a gene: 1. Germline CDR1 is SGDLS and CDR2 is YYNGEE. This CDR3 is built from 13 residues. CDR3 coding DNA: TGTGCCAGCAGCCCGGGGGGGACCGGGGAGCTGTTTTTT. It encodes CASSPGGTGELFF.

This clone was seen once. The chain carries TRBV7-2 and TRBJ2-7, with TRBD2 identical over 13 bases. Germline lookup yields CDR1 SGHTA and CDR2 FQGNSA. The CDR3 consists of 19 residues. J gave up 3 bases and V 4 bases, and 15 bases lay outside the gene matches. CDR3 nucleotide sequence: TGTGCCAGCAGCTCATCCGGGACTAGCGGGACCCCAAGCCACTACGAGCAGTACTTC. Protein: CASSSSGTSGTPSHYEQYF.

The rearrangement uses TRBV19 and TRBJ2-2; D is ambiguous. The CDR3 loop spans 13 amino acids. Trimming stripped 2 bases from V and 6 bases from J, with 7 bases between. Per germline, CDR1 LNHDA and CDR2 SQIVND (reference sequence). CDR3 in amino acids: CASSIQMPGELFF. The CDR3 bases are TGTGCCAGTAGTATACAGATGCCCGGGGAGCTGTTTTTT.

Concerning this clone itself: Other DNA sequences from this sample encode an identical CDR3 as well. The chain uses TRBV10-3 and TRBJ2-1; TRBD2 matches at 8 bases. This CDR3 is 13 amino acids long. Per the germline V gene, CDR1 is ENHRY and CDR2 is SYGVKD. V lost 6 bases and J lost 6; bases outside the gene matches: 4. The CDR3 DNA is TGTGCCATCAGCCCCGGGACTAGCAATGAGCAGTTCTTC. Its translation: CAISPGTSNEQFF.

Only one count was recorded for this clone. At one end the junction does not follow the germline gene, possibly because of a read error. V gene TRBV11-3 combines with J gene TRBJ2-1; 8 nucleotides agree with TRBD2. The CDR3 is made up of 15 amino acids. CDR1 SGHNT and CDR2 YENEEA come from the germline V gene. Here the CDR3 reads CASSLGTRDYNEQFF. For the CDR3, the DNA is TGTGCCAGCAGTTTAGGGACTAGAGACTACAATGAGCAGTTCTTC.

This clone was observed a single time. The chain couples TRBV7-9 to TRBJ2-3, with D possibly being TRBD2 (5 bases). Germline V gives CDR1 SEHNR, CDR2 FQNEAQ (reference sequence). CDR3 length: 15 amino acids. Trimming took 3 bases from V and 1 from J, leaving 11 bases between them. The CDR3 protein is CASSFQSGGTDTQYF. The CDR3, as DNA: TGTGCCAGCAGCTTCCAATCCGGGGGCACAGATACGCAGTATTTT.

The chain couples TRBV6-1 to TRBJ2-2; D is possibly TRBD2 (6 bases). This CDR3 spans 15 amino acids. CDR1 MNHNS and CDR2 SASEGT come from the germline V gene. Trimming shortened V by 1 base and J by 1 base, and 7 bases separated the two germline ends. For the CDR3, the DNA is TGTGCCAGCAGTGAAGAGGGAGGGAACACCGGGGAGCTGTTTTTT. Protein sequence: CASSEEGGNTGELFF.

This clone was seen a handful of times. The rearrangement joins TRBV6-5 to TRBJ1-2; D possibly corresponds to TRBD1 (6 bases). This CDR3 is built from 11 residues. Deletions cut 11 bases from V and 2 bases from J, with 9 bases between. Germline loops: CDR1 MNHEY, CDR2 SVGAGI. CDR3 bases: TGTGCCGCTGGACAGAACTATGGCTACACCTTC. Protein: CAAGQNYGYTF.

V is TRBV27 and J is TRBJ2-1; the match to TRBD1 covers 9 bases. J was trimmed by 5 bases and V by 6 bases; bases with no gene match: 8. Germline CDR1 and CDR2: MNHEY and SMNVEV (reference sequence). This CDR3 has 15 amino acids. This CDR3 is CASRQGQGGNNEQFF. The CDR3 DNA reads as TGTGCCAGCAGACAGGGACAGGGAGGAAACAATGAGCAGTTCTTC.

The chain links TRBV6-1 to TRBJ1-1; 10 positions match TRBD1. CDR3 length equals 14 residues. Germline CDR1 and CDR2: MNHNS and SASEGT. J gave up 5 bases and V 6 bases, and 6 bases lay outside the gene matches. The CDR3 nucleotides read TGTGCCAGCAGCCCGACAGGGGGCTGGACTGAAGCTTTCTTT. Its translation: CASSPTGGWTEAFF.

The chain combines TRBV19 with TRBJ1-1; 7 bases are shared with TRBD1. The germline V gene encodes CDR1 LNHDA and CDR2 SQIVND (reference sequence). The CDR3 is made up of 14 amino acids. Trimming took 7 bases from V and 2 from J; bases not matched to a gene: 7. The DNA for the CDR3 is TGTGCCAGTACCATCGGGACAGCCAACACTGAAGCTTTCTTT. This codes for CASTIGTANTEAFF.

The chain joins TRBV5-1 to TRBJ1-1; unclear D gene. Trimming removed 0 bases from V and 0 bases from J, with 9 bases in between. The CDR3 extends over 15 amino acids. Germline CDR1 is SGHRS and CDR2 is YFSETQ. CDR3 nucleotides: TGCGCCAGCAGCTTGGCCGAGGTTATGAACACTGAAGCTTTCTTT. This translates into CASSLAEVMNTEAFF.

The genes are TRBV6-4 and TRBJ2-7, with D perhaps TRBD1 (6 bases). V was clipped by 4 bases and J by 2 bases, with 12 bases between them. The CDR3 is 14 amino acids. The germline V gene encodes CDR1 MRHNA and CDR2 SNTAGT. The CDR3 is CASSGEGVTYEQYF. The CDR3 DNA reads TGTGCCAGCAGTGGAGAGGGGGTCACCTACGAGCAGTACTTC.

This chain joins TRBV28 and TRBJ2-7, with D perhaps TRBD2 (5 bases). The CDR3 covers 15 residues. The V end was cut by 3 bases, the J end by 2 bases, with 14 bases between. Germline V lookup: CDR1 MDHEN, CDR2 SYDVKM. CDR3 protein: CASSFRGLGTYEQYF. CDR3 bases: TGTGCCAGCAGTTTCCGCGGGCTTGGGACCTACGAGCAGTACTTC. The entire variable domain, with the rest obtained from reference TRBV28 and TRBJ2-7, is as follows: DVKVTQSSRYLVKRTGEKVFLECVQDMDHENMFWYRQDPGLGLRLIYFSYDVKMKEKGDIPEGYSVSREKKERFSLILESASTNQTSMYLCASSFRGLGTYEQYFGPGTRLTVT.